A single sample is the source of the 29 T cell receptor beta chains below, sequenced in a study of T cell responses to AZD1222 COVID-19 vaccine (dated by TCRdb to the early 2020s). The label giving this sample's time point can be read as: baseline before first vaccination. Libraries were built with the immunoSEQ multiplex PCR assay. TCRdb carries this immuneACCESS record with in-frame sequences only. Its versions omit some clonotypes, under half of them owing to an unresolved V gene in the studies checked, with the rest unexplained. This sample has around 120,000 clones in its table, and about nine tenths of those were observed once. Approximately 4.8% of the sample lies in the top ten. This sample comprised peripheral blood, obtained on day 0 of AZD1222 vaccination. The receptor source for this set is an adult in good health.

The rearrangement links TRBV5-1 to TRBJ2-7, with D maybe TRBD2 (7 bases). From germline, CDR1 is SGHRS and CDR2 YFSETQ. The CDR3 loop spans 14 amino acids. Deletions cut 4 bases from V and 2 bases from J, with 13 bases between. CDR3: CASSLTGGPYEQYF. The DNA of the CDR3 is TGCGCCAGCAGCCTGACCGGGGGGCCCTACGAGCAGTACTTC. Looking up the rest from reference TRBV5-1 and TRBJ2-7 gives the full variable domain: KAGVTQTPRYLIKTRGQQVTLSCSPISGHRSVSWYQQTPGQGLQFLFEYFSETQRNKGNFPGRFSGRQFSNSRSEMNVSTLELGDSALYLCASSLTGGPYEQYFGPGTRLTVT.

The chain has TRBV5-6 and TRBJ2-5; 9 nucleotides agree with TRBD1. Germline CDR1 is SGHDT and CDR2 is YYEEEE. V shed 2 bases, J shed 4 bases, and the junction held 3 bases outside the gene matches. The CDR3 sequence is 14 residues long. CDR3 sequence: CASSLGTGRETQYF. The CDR3 bases are TGTGCCAGCAGCTTAGGGACAGGGCGAGAGACCCAGTACTTC.

The genes are TRBV12-3 or TRBV12-4 and TRBJ2-5; tentatively, D is TRBD2 (5 bases). The CDR3 has 12 amino acids. V lost 3 bases to trimming and J lost 5 bases, with 7 bases between them. CDR3 loop: CASSFTGETQYF. DNA of the CDR3: TGTGCCAGCAGTTTCACGGGGGAGACCCAGTACTTC.

V and J are TRBV5-1 and TRBJ1-2; 9 bases agree with TRBD1. Germline CDR1 reads SGHRS; CDR2 reads YFSETQ. The CDR3 has 15 amino acids. Trimming cost V 0 bases and J 6 bases; bases outside gene matches: 6. The CDR3 loop reads CASSLGNRDRDGYTF. The DNA of the CDR3 is TGCGCCAGCAGCTTGGGGAACCGGGACAGGGATGGCTACACCTTC.

This sequence joins TRBV7-9 and TRBJ2-2; TRBD1 matches 10 bases. CDR1 is SEHNR, CDR2 FQNEAQ, per germline (reference sequence). With 5 bases clipped from V and 3 bases from J, the junction kept 3 bases outside the gene matches. The CDR3 extends over 15 amino acids. Here the CDR3 reads CASSPGQGDTGELFF. The CDR3 DNA reads as TGTGCCAGCAGCCCAGGACAGGGGGACACCGGGGAGCTGTTTTTT.

This chain connects TRBV5-6 to TRBJ1-2, with D perhaps TRBD1 (5 bases). The CDR3 is 13 residues long. Trimming pared 0 bases from V and 6 bases from J, leaving 9 bases between. Germline CDR1 reads SGHDT; CDR2 reads YYEEEE. CDR3 region: CASSLEDTDGYTF. CDR3 sequence (DNA): TGTGCCAGCAGCTTGGAGGACACCGATGGCTACACCTTC.

This clone was counted a few times. V and J are TRBV6-2 or TRBV6-3 and TRBJ1-2, with a possible D match to TRBD1 (5 bases). In germline, CDR1 is MNHEY, CDR2 SVGEGT. V gave up 4 bases and J gave up 9 bases, with 21 bases separating them. This CDR3 has 15 amino acids. CDR3 sequence (DNA): TGTGCCAGCAGTTCGTTCCTGGGACCCGCCAGGCGCTACACCTTC. This encodes CASSSFLGPARRYTF.

The chain joins TRBV19 to TRBJ1-5; a weak D match, TRBD1 (5 bases). CDR1 is LNHDA and CDR2 is SQIVND in the germline V gene (reference sequence). Trimming cost V 8 bases and J 0 bases, with 23 bases left between them. This CDR3 is 18 amino acids long. CDR3 amino acids: CASSPVGQAEYSNQPQHF. The CDR3 coding sequence is TGTGCCAGTTCCCCAGTGGGGCAGGCCGAATATAGCAATCAGCCCCAGCATTTT.

The chain carries TRBV19 and TRBJ2-1, with 12 positions matching TRBD1. The V segment lost 1 base and the J segment 5 bases; nucleotides outside the gene matches: 3. The CDR3 has 16 amino acids. Germline values: CDR1 LNHDA, CDR2 SQIVND (reference sequence). The CDR3 sequence: CASSIVGQGADNEQFF. In nucleotides, the CDR3 is TGTGCCAGTAGTATAGTGGGACAGGGGGCCGACAATGAGCAGTTCTTC.

V gene TRBV27 combines with J gene TRBJ2-3; 7 nucleotides match TRBD2. The CDR3 sequence is 17 residues long. With V trimmed by 3 bases and J by 0 bases, 9 bases remained unmatched. Per germline, CDR1 MNHEY and CDR2 SMNVEV (reference sequence). CDR3 nucleotide sequence: TGTGCCAGCAGTTTCCGACCGGGGGGATTAAGCACAGATACGCAGTATTTT. Amino acid sequence: CASSFRPGGLSTDTQYF.

V and J are TRBV30 and TRBJ1-2; weak D call: TRBD1 (6 bases). The CDR3 covers 13 residues. The germline gives CDR1 GTSNPN, CDR2 SVGIG (reference sequence). V lost 2 bases, J lost 2 bases, and 9 bases lay in between. CDR3 residues: CAWSRTGNYGYTF. The CDR3 nucleotides are TGTGCCTGGAGTCGAACAGGGAACTATGGCTACACCTTC.

The CDR3 DNA sequence: TGTGCCAGCAGGAGTACGGGGGGCGACGGTGAAAAACTGTTTTTT. Its translation is CASRSTGGDGEKLFF. This chain joins TRBV27 and TRBJ1-4, with D possibly matching TRBD1 (6 bases). The CDR3 is made up of 15 amino acids. Trimming cost V 6 bases and J 7 bases, with 18 bases left between them. The germline CDR1 and CDR2 sequences are MNHEY and SMNVEV (reference sequence).

The rearrangement uses TRBV6-5 and TRBJ2-6, with D hard to call. The CDR3 runs to 15 residues. Germline CDR1 reads MNHEY; CDR2 reads SVGAGI. Trimming left V 2 bases short and J 3 bases short, with 8 bases between. In DNA, the CDR3 is TGTGCCAGCAGTTACGGCCTTGTTGGGGCCAACGTCCTGACTTTC. This translates into CASSYGLVGANVLTF.

This clone was found a few times. CDR3 bases: TGTGCCAGCAGTGGAACAGGGGGCGATCAGCCCCAGCATTTT. Its protein product is CASSGTGGDQPQHF. The chain joins TRBV2 to TRBJ1-5, with 9 nucleotides matching TRBD1. The CDR3 consists of 14 residues. V gave up 4 bases and J gave up 5 bases; unmatched junction bases: 3. Germline V CDR1 and CDR2: SNHLY, FYNNEI.

The J gene is TRBJ1-5, the V gene TRBV2; weak D call: TRBD1 (5 bases). Germline loops: CDR1 SNHLY, CDR2 FYNNEI. This CDR3 is 13 amino acids long. Trimming stripped 1 base from V and 5 bases from J, with 6 bases between. DNA of the CDR3: TGTGCCAGCAGTGAAGACAGGTATCAGCCCCAGCATTTT. This encodes CASSEDRYQPQHF.

The chain links TRBV5-5 to TRBJ2-5, with D possibly matching TRBD1 (6 bases). CDR1 is SGHKS and CDR2 is YYEKEE in the germline V gene (reference sequence). V was cut by 0 bases and J by 5 bases, with 17 bases left in between. The CDR3 consists of 16 residues. CDR3 residues: CASSLVPGPQGETQYF. In nucleotides, the CDR3 is TGTGCCAGCAGCTTGGTACCGGGACCCCAGGGGGAGACCCAGTACTTC.

The chain links TRBV12-3 or TRBV12-4 to TRBJ2-1, with D possibly TRBD2 on 5 matching bases. This CDR3 has 12 residues. Trimming took off 3 bases at V and 8 bases at J, with 8 bases between the two ends. Written as DNA, the CDR3 is TGTGCCAGCAGTTTCGGGAAGTATGAGCAGTTCTTC. Amino acids: CASSFGKYEQFF.

The chain uses TRBV29-1 and TRBJ2-7; 7 bases are a match to TRBD1. The CDR3 is 14 residues long. Trimming at V came to 4 bases and at J to 2 bases, leaving 8 bases not matched to a gene. In germline, CDR1 is SQVTM, CDR2 ANQGSEA. CDR3 loop: CSVGGRQGTYEQYF. CDR3 bases: TGCAGCGTTGGTGGGAGACAGGGAACCTACGAGCAGTACTTC.

This clone showed up just a few times. The chain recombines TRBV19 with TRBJ1-1, with a possible D match to TRBD1 (5 bases). This CDR3 has 17 amino acids. Germline lookup yields CDR1 LNHDA and CDR2 SQIVND (reference sequence). With 6 bases removed from V and 1 base from J, the gap between germline ends came to 21 bases. This chain's CDR3 is CASRTKGTGTQNTEAFF. CDR3 coding DNA: TGTGCCAGTAGAACCAAGGGGACGGGAACTCAGAACACTGAAGCTTTCTTT.

The rearrangement joins TRBV7-9 to TRBJ1-5; D call uncertain. The CDR3 has 14 residues. Germline CDR1 reads SEHNR; CDR2 reads FQNEAQ (reference sequence). V lost 1 base and J 5 bases, leaving 9 bases between the germline ends. CDR3 loop: CASSLVHGDQPQHF. The CDR3 bases are TGTGCCAGCAGCTTAGTACACGGGGATCAGCCCCAGCATTTT.

The chain couples TRBV5-8 to TRBJ2-1; perhaps D is TRBD1 or TRBD2 (5 bases each). Trimming took 4 bases from V and 14 from J, leaving 16 bases between them. This CDR3 has 12 residues. Germline-derived CDR1 and CDR2 are SGHTS and YDEGEE. CDR3 DNA sequence: TGTGCCAGCAGCATGGGGCTAGCCGGGGAGTTCTTC. Amino acid sequence: CASSMGLAGEFF.

The rearrangement joins TRBV6-1 to TRBJ2-7; TRBD2 might be the D (5 bases). Trimming stripped 2 bases from V and 4 bases from J, with 12 bases between. CDR1 MNHNS and CDR2 SASEGT come from the germline V gene. The CDR3 consists of 14 residues. CDR3 coding DNA: TGTGCCAGCAGTGAATCCGGAGGCCAGTACGAGCAGTACTTC. Amino acid sequence: CASSESGGQYEQYF.

The rearrangement links TRBV11-3 to TRBJ2-2, with D unresolved. CDR1 and CDR2 from the germline V gene are SGHNT and YENEEA. The V and J ends lost 2 bases and 2 bases respectively, with 6 bases between them. The CDR3 totals 14 residues. In DNA, the CDR3 is TGTGCCAGCAGCTTAAGGGCCAACACCGGGGAGCTGTTTTTT. Encoded protein: CASSLRANTGELFF.

J is TRBJ2-2 and V is TRBV6-5, with a tentative D call TRBD1 (6 bases). V was trimmed by 6 bases and J by 1 base, leaving 6 bases between them. The CDR3 runs to 13 residues. The germline gives CDR1 MNHEY, CDR2 SVGAGI. For the CDR3, the DNA is TGTGCCAGCAGGACAGGGAACACCGGGGAGCTGTTTTTT. Translated: CASRTGNTGELFF.

The CDR3 DNA reads as TGTGCCAGCAGCCAAATGGCGGGAGTCTCCTACGAGCAGTACTTC. This encodes CASSQMAGVSYEQYF. The chain joins TRBV14 to TRBJ2-7, with TRBD2 matching 7 bases. Trimming took 2 bases from V and 0 from J; bases not matched to a gene: 4. This CDR3 has 15 amino acids. The germline V gene encodes CDR1 SGHDN and CDR2 FVKESK.

This chain uses TRBV3-1 (or the pseudogene TRBV3-2) with TRBJ2-6, with a possible D match to TRBD1 (5 bases). There are 17 residues in the CDR3. V gave up 0 bases and J gave up 0 bases, with 9 bases separating them. Per the germline V gene, CDR1 is LGHDT and CDR2 is YNNKEL (reference sequence). The CDR3 bases are TGTGCCAGCAGCCAAGATTCCAGGGCCTCTGGGGCCAACGTCCTGACTTTC. This sequence encodes CASSQDSRASGANVLTF.

The chain has TRBV7-9 and TRBJ2-1; TRBD2 matches at 11 bases. The CDR3 is made up of 18 amino acids. V shed 6 bases, J shed 0 bases, and the junction held 10 bases outside the gene matches. The germline V gene has CDR1 SEHNR and CDR2 FQNEAQ (reference sequence). This CDR3 is CASSYTRTSGSSYNEQFF. The DNA of the CDR3 is TGTGCCAGCAGTTACACCCGCACTAGCGGGAGCTCCTACAATGAGCAGTTCTTC.

This clone was counted between two and nine times. The chain joins TRBV19 to TRBJ1-5; possible D gene TRBD1, 5 bases. The germline V gene has CDR1 LNHDA and CDR2 SQIVND (reference sequence). The CDR3 consists of 17 residues. With 3 bases removed from V and 2 bases from J, the gap between germline ends came to 17 bases. CDR3 sequence (DNA): TGTGCCAGTAGTATTGGTTACAGGTACTACGGCAATCAGCCCCAGCATTTT. Amino acids: CASSIGYRYYGNQPQHF.

The V call is TRBV7-6, the J call TRBJ2-7; TRBD1 matches 11 bases. Germline-derived CDR1 and CDR2 are SGHVS and FNYEAQ. V dropped 5 bases and J dropped 5; count of bases not matched to a gene: 8. The CDR3 loop spans 15 amino acids. CDR3 sequence reads: CASSRRTGGLDEQYF. The DNA of the CDR3 is TGTGCCAGCAGCCGCAGGACAGGGGGCTTGGACGAGCAGTACTTC.